This T cell receptor beta chain was found in a study of early T cells in non-severe SARS-CoV-2 infection. Study summary: The sequenced material was bulk RNA from unsorted whole blood, and its chains were unpaired. Study results and limitations: Sequences matched to VDJdb favored anti-spike CD8 responses, while private and CD4 specificities were missed.

This clonotype was detected once. Its matching antigen is unknown. TCRdb called the 5' RACE reads again in MiXCR, with one record for every CDR3 protein. The table includes some 80,000 distinct CDR3 sequences, around 13% detected once. V gave up 5 bases and J gave up 7 bases, with 11 bases separating them. CDR1 SQVTM and CDR2 ANQGSEA come from the germline V gene. The CDR3 contains 11 residues. The sequence was obtained from an adult who was a healthcare worker with PCR-confirmed SARS-CoV-2 infection or an uninfected control (not recorded which). V and J are TRBV29-1 and TRBJ1-1; possibly TRBD1 for D (5 bases). Sequencing was performed on whole blood. The CDR3, as DNA: TGCAGCGTTATCGGGGCAGGTGAAGCTTTCTTT. Translation: CSVIGAGEAFF.